This T cell receptor beta chain was sequenced for a study of blood T cells in healthy people across ages. A second about 7 to 11 cycle PCR used barcoded and J-beta primers. A tag from a template-switch adaptor with 12 random nucleotides marked each cDNA molecule. A minimum of 2.5 million CDR3-containing paired-end reads was obtained for each sample. TCRdb re-called the 5' RACE reads through MiXCR, storing one row per CDR3 protein. The data contain some 1.8 million distinct CDR3 sequences, 35% to 50% of them singletons. Of note for this clonotype: Its antigen is not identified.

Whole-study results and caveats: Naive CD4+ cell counts and diversity both ran higher in long-lived than in aged donors. From one million sequenced T cells, diversity estimates were lower bounds.

CDR1 is MNHEY, CDR2 SVGAGI, per germline. V shed 5 bases and J 3 bases; nucleotides not matched to a gene: 9. The CDR3 totals 15 residues. Sequencing was performed on blood. The rearrangement uses TRBV6-5 and TRBJ2-7; TRBD1 matches 8 bases. This clonotype was sampled from a human donor in good health. The CDR3: CASSPVDRVNYEQYF. In DNA, the CDR3 is TGTGCCAGCAGTCCGGTGGACAGGGTAAACTACGAGCAGTACTTC.